Included here is one T cell receptor beta chain sequence, with context. This sample was included in a study of blood T cell repertoires in COVID-19. Whole-study context: From the United States, Italy and Spain came samples of acute and convalescent COVID-19. T cells, B-cell-depleted T cells, or PBMCs provided the cDNA or gDNA that served as material.

There are 17 residues in the CDR3. Trimming at V came to 3 bases and at J to 8 bases, leaving 10 bases not matched to a gene. Germline V gene sequence: CDR1 SGHRS, CDR2 YFSETQ. In the authors' workflow: Using reference gene primer amplification, nucleated cell counts were estimated. Assay used: immunoSEQ multiplex PCR; TCRdb lists only in-frame clones, some missing. V and J calls and clone size come straight from that table; D and trimming were deduced from the DNA. This sample has roughly 71,000 clones, with approximately 91% found just once. This receptor was obtained from a man in his fifties or sixties with acute or convalescent COVID-19. The chain uses TRBV5-1 and TRBJ2-1; 14 bases agree with TRBD2. Sequencing was performed on peripheral blood. CDR3 protein: CASSSGTSGGLKDEQFF. CDR3 DNA: TGCGCCAGCAGCTCTGGGACTAGCGGGGGCCTTAAGGATGAGCAGTTCTTC.